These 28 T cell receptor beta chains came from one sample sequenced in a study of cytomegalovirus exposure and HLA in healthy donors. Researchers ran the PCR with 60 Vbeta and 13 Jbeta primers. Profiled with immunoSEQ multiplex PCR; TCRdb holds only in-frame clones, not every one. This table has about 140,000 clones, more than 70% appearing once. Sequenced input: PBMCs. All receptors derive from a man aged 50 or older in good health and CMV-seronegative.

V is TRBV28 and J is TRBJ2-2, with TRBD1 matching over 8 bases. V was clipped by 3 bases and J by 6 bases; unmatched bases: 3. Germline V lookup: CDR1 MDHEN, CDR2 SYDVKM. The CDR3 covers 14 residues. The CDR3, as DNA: TGTGCCAGCAGTTTGACGACAGGGGCCGGGGAGCTGTTTTTT. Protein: CASSLTTGAGELFF.

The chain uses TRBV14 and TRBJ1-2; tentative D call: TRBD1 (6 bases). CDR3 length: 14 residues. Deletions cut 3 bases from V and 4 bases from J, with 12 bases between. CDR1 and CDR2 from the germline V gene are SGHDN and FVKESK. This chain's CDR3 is CASSQATGVYGYTF. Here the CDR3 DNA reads TGTGCCAGCAGCCAGGCGACAGGCGTCTATGGCTACACCTTC.

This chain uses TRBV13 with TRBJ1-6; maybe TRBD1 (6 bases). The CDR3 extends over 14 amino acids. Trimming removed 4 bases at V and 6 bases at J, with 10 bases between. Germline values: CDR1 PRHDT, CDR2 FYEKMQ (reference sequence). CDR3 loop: CASSSRTVNSPLHF. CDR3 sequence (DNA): TGTGCCAGCAGCTCTAGGACAGTTAATTCACCCCTCCACTTT. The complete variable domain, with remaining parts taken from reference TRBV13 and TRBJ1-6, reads AAGVIQSPRHLIKEKRETATLKCYPIPRHDTVYWYQQGPGQDPQFLISFYEKMQSDKGSIPDRFSAQQFSDYHSELNMSSLELGDSALYFCASSSRTVNSPLHFGNGTRLTVT.

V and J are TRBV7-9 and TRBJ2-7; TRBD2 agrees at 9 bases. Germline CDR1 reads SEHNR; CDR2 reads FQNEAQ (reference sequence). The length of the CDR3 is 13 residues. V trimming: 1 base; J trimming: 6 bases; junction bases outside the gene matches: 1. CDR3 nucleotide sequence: TGTGCCAGCAGCTTAGTACTAGCGGGCGAGCAGTACTTC. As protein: CASSLVLAGEQYF.

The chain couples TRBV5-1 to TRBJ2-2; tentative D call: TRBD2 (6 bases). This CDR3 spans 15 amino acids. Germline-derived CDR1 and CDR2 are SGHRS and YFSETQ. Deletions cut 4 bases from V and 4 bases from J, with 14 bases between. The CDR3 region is CASSQGEAGTGELFF. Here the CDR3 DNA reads TGCGCCAGCAGCCAAGGGGAGGCCGGCACCGGGGAGCTGTTTTTT.

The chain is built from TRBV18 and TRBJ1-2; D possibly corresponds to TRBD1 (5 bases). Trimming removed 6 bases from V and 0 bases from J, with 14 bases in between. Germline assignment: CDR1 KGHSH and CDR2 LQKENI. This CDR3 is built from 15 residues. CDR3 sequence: CASSSVVTANYGYTF. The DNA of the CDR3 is TGTGCCAGCTCGTCTGTAGTGACAGCTAACTATGGCTACACCTTC.

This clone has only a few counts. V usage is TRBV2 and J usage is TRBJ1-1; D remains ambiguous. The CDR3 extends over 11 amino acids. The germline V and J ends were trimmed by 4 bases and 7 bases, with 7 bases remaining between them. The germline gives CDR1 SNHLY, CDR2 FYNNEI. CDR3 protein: CASSGEGEAFF. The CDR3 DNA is TGTGCCAGCAGTGGTGAGGGTGAAGCTTTCTTT.

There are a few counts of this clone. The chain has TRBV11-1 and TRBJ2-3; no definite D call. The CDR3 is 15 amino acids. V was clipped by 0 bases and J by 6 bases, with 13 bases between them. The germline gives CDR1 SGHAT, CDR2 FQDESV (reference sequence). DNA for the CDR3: TGTGCCAGCAGCTTAGCGCTAAGTGTCCGGGATACGCAGTATTTT. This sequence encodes CASSLALSVRDTQYF. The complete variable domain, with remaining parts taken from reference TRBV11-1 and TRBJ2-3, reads EAEVAQSPRYKITEKSQAVAFWCDPISGHATLYWYRQILGQGPELLVQFQDESVVDDSQLPKDRFSAERLKGVDSTLKIQPAELGDSAMYLCASSLALSVRDTQYFGPGTRLTVL.

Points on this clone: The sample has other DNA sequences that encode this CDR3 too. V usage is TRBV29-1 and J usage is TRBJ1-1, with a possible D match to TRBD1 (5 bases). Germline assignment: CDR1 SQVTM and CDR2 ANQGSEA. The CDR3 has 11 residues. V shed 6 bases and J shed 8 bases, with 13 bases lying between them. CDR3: CSVVGTAEAFF. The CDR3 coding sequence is TGCAGCGTGGTTGGGACTGCCGAAGCTTTCTTT.

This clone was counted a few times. CDR3 loop: CASSFWGGSTDTQYF. DNA of the CDR3: TGTGCCAGCAGTTTCTGGGGGGGTAGCACAGATACGCAGTATTTT. The chain couples TRBV27 to TRBJ2-3; 7 positions match TRBD2. V shed 3 bases, J shed 0 bases, and the junction held 3 bases outside the gene matches. The germline CDR1 and CDR2 sequences are MNHEY and SMNVEV (reference sequence). This CDR3 has 15 residues.

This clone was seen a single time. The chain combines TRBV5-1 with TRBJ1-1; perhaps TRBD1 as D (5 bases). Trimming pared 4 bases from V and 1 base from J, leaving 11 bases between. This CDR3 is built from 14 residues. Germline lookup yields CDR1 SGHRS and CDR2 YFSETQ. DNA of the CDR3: TGCGCCAGCAGCACCCCCAGGGAGAACACTGAAGCTTTCTTT. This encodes CASSTPRENTEAFF.

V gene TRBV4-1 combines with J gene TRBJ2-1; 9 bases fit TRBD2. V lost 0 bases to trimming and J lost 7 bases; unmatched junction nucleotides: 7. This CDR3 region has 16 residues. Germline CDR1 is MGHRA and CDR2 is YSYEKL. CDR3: CASSQDFRGGGNEQFF. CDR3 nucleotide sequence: TGCGCCAGCAGCCAAGATTTCCGCGGGGGGGGTAATGAGCAGTTCTTC.

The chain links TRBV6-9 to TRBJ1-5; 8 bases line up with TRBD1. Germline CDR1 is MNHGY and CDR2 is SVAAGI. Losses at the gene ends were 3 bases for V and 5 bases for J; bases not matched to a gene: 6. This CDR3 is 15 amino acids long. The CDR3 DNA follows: TGTGCCAGCAGTTACCCGGACAGGGAGGATCAGCCCCAGCATTTT. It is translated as CASSYPDREDQPQHF.

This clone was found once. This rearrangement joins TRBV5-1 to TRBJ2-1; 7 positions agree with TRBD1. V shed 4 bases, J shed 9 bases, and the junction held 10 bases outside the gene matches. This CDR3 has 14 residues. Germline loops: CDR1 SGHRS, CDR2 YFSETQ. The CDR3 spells CASSNNNRGTEQFF. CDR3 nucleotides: TGCGCCAGCAGCAACAATAACAGGGGAACTGAGCAGTTCTTC.

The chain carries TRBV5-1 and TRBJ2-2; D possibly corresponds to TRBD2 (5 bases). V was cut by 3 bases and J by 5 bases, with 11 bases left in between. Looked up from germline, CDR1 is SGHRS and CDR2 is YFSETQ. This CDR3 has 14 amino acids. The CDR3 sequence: CASSYTRKTGELFF. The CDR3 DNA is TGCGCCAGCAGCTACACTAGGAAAACCGGGGAGCTGTTTTTT.

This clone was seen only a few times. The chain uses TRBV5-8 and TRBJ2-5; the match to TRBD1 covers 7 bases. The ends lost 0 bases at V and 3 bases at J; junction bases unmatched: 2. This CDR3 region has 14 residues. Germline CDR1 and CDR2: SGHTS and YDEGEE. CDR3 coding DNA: TGTGCCAGCAGCTTGGGACAGGGAAAAGAGACCCAGTACTTC. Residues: CASSLGQGKETQYF.

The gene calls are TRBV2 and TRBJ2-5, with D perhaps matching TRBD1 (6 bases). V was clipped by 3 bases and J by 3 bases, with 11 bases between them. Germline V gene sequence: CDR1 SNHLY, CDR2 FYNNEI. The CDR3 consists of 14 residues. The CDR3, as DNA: TGTGCCAGCAGTGATCGGGCAGGGGAAGAGACCCAGTACTTC. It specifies CASSDRAGEETQYF. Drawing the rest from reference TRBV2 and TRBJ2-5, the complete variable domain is EPEVTQTPSHQVTQMGQEVILRCVPISNHLYFYWYRQILGQKVEFLVSFYNNEISEKSEIFDDQFSVERPDGSNFTLKIRSTKLEDSAMYFCASSDRAGEETQYFGPGTRLLVL.

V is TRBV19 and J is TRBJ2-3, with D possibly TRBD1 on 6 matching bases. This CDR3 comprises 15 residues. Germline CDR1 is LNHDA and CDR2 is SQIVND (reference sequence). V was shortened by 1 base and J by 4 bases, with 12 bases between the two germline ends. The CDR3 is CASSIARGLSDTQYF. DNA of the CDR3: TGTGCCAGTAGTATAGCTAGGGGGTTATCAGATACGCAGTATTTT.

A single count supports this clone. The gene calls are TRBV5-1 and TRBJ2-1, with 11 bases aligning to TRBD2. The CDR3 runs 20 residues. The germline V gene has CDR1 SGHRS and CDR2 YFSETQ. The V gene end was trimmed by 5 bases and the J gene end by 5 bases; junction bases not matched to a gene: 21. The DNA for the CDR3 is TGCGCCAGCAGACTAAGGGACGCATTCCTGACTAGCGGGAACCACAATGAGCAGTTCTTC. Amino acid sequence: CASRLRDAFLTSGNHNEQFF.

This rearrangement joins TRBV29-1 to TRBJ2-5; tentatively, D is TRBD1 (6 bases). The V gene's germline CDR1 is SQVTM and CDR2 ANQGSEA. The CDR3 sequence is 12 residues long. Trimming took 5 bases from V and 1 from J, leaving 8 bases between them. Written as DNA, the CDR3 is TGCAGCGTTACAGGGTCCCAAGAGACCCAGTACTTC. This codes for CSVTGSQETQYF.

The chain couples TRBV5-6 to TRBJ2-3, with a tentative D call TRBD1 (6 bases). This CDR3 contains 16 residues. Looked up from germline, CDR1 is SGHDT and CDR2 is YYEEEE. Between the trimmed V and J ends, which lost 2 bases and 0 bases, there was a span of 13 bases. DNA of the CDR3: TGTGCCAGCAGCTTCTACGGACAGCGTAGCACAGATACGCAGTATTTT. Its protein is CASSFYGQRSTDTQYF.

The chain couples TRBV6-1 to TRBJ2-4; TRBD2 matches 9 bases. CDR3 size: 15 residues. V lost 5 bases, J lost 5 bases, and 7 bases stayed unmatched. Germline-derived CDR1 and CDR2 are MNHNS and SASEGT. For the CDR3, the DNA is TGTGCCAGCAGTCCCTTAGCGGGGGCTCAAAACATTCAGTACTTC. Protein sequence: CASSPLAGAQNIQYF.

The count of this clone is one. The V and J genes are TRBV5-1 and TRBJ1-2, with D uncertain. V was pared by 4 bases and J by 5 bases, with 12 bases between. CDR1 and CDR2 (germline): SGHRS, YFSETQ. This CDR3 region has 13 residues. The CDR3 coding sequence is TGCGCCAGCAGCCCGTTTACGGAGTATGGCTACACCTTC. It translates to CASSPFTEYGYTF.

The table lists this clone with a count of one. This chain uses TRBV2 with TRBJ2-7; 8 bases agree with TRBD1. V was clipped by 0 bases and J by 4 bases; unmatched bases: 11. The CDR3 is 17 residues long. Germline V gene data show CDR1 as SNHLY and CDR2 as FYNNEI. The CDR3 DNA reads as TGTGCCAGCAGTGAAGCGCGGGCAGGGGGCTCACTGTACGAGCAGTACTTC. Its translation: CASSEARAGGSLYEQYF.

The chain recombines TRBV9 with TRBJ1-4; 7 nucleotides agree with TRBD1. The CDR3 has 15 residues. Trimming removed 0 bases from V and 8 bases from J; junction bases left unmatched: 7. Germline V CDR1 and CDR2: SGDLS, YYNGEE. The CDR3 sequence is CASSVATRDSEKLFF. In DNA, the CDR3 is TGTGCCAGCAGCGTAGCTACCAGGGACAGCGAAAAACTGTTTTTT.

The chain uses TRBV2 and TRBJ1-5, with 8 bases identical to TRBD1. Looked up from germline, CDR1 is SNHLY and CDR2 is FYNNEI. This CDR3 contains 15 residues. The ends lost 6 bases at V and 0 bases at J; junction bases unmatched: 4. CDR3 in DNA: TGTGCCAGCAGGGGGGGACAGGTTAGCAATCAGCCCCAGCATTTT. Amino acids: CASRGGQVSNQPQHF. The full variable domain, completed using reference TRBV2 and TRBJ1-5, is EPEVTQTPSHQVTQMGQEVILRCVPISNHLYFYWYRQILGQKVEFLVSFYNNEISEKSEIFDDQFSVERPDGSNFTLKIRSTKLEDSAMYFCASRGGQVSNQPQHFGDGTRLSIL.

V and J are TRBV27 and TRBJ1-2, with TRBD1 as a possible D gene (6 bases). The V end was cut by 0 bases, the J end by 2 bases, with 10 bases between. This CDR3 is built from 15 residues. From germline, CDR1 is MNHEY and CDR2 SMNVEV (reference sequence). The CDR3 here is CASSLSWQGNYGYTF. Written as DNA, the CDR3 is TGTGCCAGCAGTTTATCGTGGCAGGGGAACTATGGCTACACCTTC.

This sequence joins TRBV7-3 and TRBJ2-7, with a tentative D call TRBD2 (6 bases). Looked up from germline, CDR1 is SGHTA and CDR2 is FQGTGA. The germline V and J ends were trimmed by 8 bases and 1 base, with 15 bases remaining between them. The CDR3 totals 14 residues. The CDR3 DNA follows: TGTGCCAGCTCCCAAGGAGGGAATTCCTACGAGCAGTACTTC. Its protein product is CASSQGGNSYEQYF.